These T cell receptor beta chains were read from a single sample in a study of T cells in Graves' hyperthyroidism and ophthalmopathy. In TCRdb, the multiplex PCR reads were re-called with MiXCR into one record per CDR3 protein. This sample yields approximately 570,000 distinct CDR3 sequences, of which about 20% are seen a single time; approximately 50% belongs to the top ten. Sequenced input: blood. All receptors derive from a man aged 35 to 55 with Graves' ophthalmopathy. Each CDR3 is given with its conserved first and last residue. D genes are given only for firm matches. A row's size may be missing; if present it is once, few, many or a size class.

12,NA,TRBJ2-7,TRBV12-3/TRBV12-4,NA,CASRRDGYEQYF,TGTGCCAGCAGGCGGGACGGCTACGAGCAGTACTTC
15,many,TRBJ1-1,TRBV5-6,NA,CASSLVGAPYTEAFF,TGTGCCAGCAGCTTGGTGGGGGCCCCGTACACTGAAGCTTTCTTT
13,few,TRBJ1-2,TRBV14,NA,CASRAGGTYGYTF,TGTGCCAGCAGGGCCGGCGGAACCTATGGCTACACCTTC
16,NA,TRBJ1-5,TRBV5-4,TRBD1,CASSSDGQGSNQPQHF,TGTGCCAGCAGCTCAGACGGACAGGGAAGCAATCAGCCCCAGCATTTT
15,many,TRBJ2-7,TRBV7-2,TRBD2,CASSPSGGAHYEQYF,TGTGCCAGCAGCCCGAGCGGGGGGGCCCACTACGAGCAGTACTTC
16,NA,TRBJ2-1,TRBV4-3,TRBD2,CASSPGLAGYYNEQFF,TGCGCCAGCAGCCCTGGACTAGCGGGCTATTACAATGAGCAGTTCTTC
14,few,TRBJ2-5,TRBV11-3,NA,CASSLAGDGETQYF,TGTGCCAGCAGCTTAGCAGGGGACGGAGAGACCCAGTACTTC
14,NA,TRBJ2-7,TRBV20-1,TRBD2,CSASDGGAGYEQYF,TGCAGTGCTAGTGACGGGGGGGCCGGGTACGAGCAGTACTTC
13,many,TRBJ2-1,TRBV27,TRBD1,CASTPQGNNEQFF,TGTGCCAGCACCCCACAGGGGAACAATGAGCAGTTCTTC
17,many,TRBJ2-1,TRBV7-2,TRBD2,CASSFKLVAGPYNEQFF,TGTGCCAGCAGCTTCAAGTTGGTAGCGGGACCTTACAATGAGCAGTTCTTC
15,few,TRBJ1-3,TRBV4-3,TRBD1,CASSPGQGAGNTIYF,TGCGCCAGCAGCCCGGGACAGGGGGCTGGAAACACCATATATTTT
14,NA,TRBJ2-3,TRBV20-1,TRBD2,CSARVGRGGDTQYF,TGCAGTGCTAGAGTAGGGCGGGGGGGAGATACGCAGTATTTT
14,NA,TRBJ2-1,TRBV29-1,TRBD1,CSAHRQGSYNEQFF,TGCAGCGCCCACCGACAGGGGTCCTACAATGAGCAGTTCTTC
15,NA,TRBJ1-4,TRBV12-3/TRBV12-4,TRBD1,CASSPRQGAVRKLFF,TGTGCCAGCAGTCCTAGACAGGGGGCGGTAAGAAAACTGTTTTTT
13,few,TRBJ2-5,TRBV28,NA,CASSLIRKETQYF,TGTGCCAGCAGTTTAATTAGGAAAGAAACCCAGTACTTC
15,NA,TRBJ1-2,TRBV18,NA,CASSRGPGADYGYTF,TGTGCCAGCTCACGAGGTCCAGGGGCTGACTATGGCTACACCTTC
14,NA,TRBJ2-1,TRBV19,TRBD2,CASSSGTRRNEQFF,TGTGCCAGTAGTTCCGGGACTAGGAGGAATGAGCAGTTCTTC
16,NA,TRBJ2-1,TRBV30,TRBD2,CAWSGTSGNSYNEQFF,TGTGCCTGGAGTGGGACTAGCGGGAATTCCTACAATGAGCAGTTCTTC
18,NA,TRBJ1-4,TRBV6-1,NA,CASSEGGRRGKLNEKLFF,TGTGCCAGCAGTGAAGGGGGCCGGCGGGGGAAACTTAATGAAAAACTGTTTTTT
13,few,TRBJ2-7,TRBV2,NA,CASTRRQSYEQYF,TGTGCCAGCACCCGAAGGCAGTCCTACGAGCAGTACTTC
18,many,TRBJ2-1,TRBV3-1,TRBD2,CASSQRGVGGSSYNEQFF,TGTGCCAGCAGCCAAAGGGGTGTGGGGGGGAGCTCCTACAATGAGCAGTTCTTC
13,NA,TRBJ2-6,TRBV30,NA,CAQQAGGANVLTF,TGTGCCCAACAGGCGGGCGGGGCCAACGTCCTGACTTTC
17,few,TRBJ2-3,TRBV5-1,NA,CASSLGEYLTSTDTQYF,TGCGCCAGCAGCTTGGGGGAGTACTTAACTAGCACAGATACGCAGTATTTT
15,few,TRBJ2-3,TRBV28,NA,CASLVGFGPTDTQYF,TGTGCCAGCTTAGTAGGATTTGGGCCCACAGATACGCAGTATTTT
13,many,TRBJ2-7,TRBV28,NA,CASSLPVHYEQYF,TGTGCCAGCAGTTTACCAGTTCACTACGAGCAGTACTTC
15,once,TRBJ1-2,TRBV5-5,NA,CASSGRVLPVDGYTF,TGTGCCAGCAGCGGGCGGGTTCTCCCGGTTGATGGCTACACCTTC
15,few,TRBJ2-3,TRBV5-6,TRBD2,CASSLGLASGDTQYF,TGTGCCAGCAGCTTGGGACTAGCGAGCGGAGATACGCAGTATTTT
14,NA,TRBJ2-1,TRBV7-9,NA,CASTDVAAYNEQFF,TGTGCCAGCACCGACGTAGCCGCCTACAATGAGCAGTTCTTC
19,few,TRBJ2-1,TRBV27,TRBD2,CASSPTGGLAGGPSNEQFF,TGTGCCAGCAGCCCCACAGGGGGACTAGCGGGAGGGCCCTCAAATGAGCAGTTCTTC
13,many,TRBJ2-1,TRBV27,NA,CASSVLGGNEQFF,TGTGCCAGCAGTGTCCTGGGTGGTAATGAGCAGTTCTTC
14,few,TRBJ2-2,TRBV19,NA,CASSIIVVTGELFF,TGTGCCAGTAGTATAATAGTAGTAACCGGGGAGCTGTTTTTT
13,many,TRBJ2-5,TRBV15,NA,CATSRDRKETQYF,TGTGCCACCAGCAGAGATAGGAAAGAGACCCAGTACTTC
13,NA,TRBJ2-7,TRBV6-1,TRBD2,CATGLAESYEQYF,TGTGCCACCGGACTAGCGGAGTCCTACGAGCAGTACTTC
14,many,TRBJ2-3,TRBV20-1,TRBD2,CSARTGLAVDTQYF,TGCAGTGCTAGGACCGGACTAGCGGTTGATACGCAGTATTTT
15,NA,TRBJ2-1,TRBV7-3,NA,CASSFLPGTYNEQFF,TGTGCCAGCAGCTTCCTCCCGGGCACCTACAATGAGCAGTTCTTC
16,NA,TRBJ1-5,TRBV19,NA,CASNEGRLFGNQPQHF,TGTGCCAGTAATGAAGGACGCCTATTCGGCAATCAGCCCCAGCATTTT
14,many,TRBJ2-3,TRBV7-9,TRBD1,CASSPGQGSDTQYF,TGTGCCAGCAGTCCCGGACAGGGGTCAGATACGCAGTATTTT
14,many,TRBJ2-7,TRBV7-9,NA,CASSFETVSYEQYF,TGTGCCAGCAGCTTCGAGACAGTGTCCTACGAGCAGTACTTC
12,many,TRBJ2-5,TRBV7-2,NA,CASSLIGETQYF,TGTGCCAGCAGCTTAATTGGGGAGACCCAGTACTTC
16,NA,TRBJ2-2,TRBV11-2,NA,CASSLVAGLKTGELFF,TGTGCCAGCAGCTTAGTTGCAGGGTTGAAGACCGGGGAGCTGTTTTTT
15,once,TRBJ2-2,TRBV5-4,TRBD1,CASSPTNRGTGELFF,TGTGCCAGCAGCCCCACAAACAGGGGAACCGGGGAGCTGTTTTTT
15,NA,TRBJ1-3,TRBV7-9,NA,CASSTQGVAGNTIYF,TGTGCCAGCAGCACCCAGGGAGTAGCTGGAAACACCATATATTTT
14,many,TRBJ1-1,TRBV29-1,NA,CSVITGIHDTEAFF,TGCAGCGTAATAACAGGTATCCATGACACTGAAGCTTTCTTT
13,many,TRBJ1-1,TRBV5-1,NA,CASSFMTQGEAFF,TGCGCCAGCAGCTTTATGACGCAGGGCGAAGCTTTCTTT
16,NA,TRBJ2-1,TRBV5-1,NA,CASSSGRTGANNEQFF,TGCGCCAGCAGCTCCGGGCGGACTGGGGCCAACAATGAGCAGTTCTTC
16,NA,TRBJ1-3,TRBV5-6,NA,CASSLGPLNSGNTIYF,TGTGCCAGCAGCTTGGGACCCTTAAACTCTGGAAACACCATATATTTT
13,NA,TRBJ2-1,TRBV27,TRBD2,CASREVAGGEQIF,TGTGCCAGCAGGGAAGTAGCGGGCGGAGAGCAGATCTTC
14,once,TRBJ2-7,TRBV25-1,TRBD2,CASSDLAGRYEQYF,TGTGCCAGCAGTGACCTAGCGGGAAGGTACGAGCAGTACTTC
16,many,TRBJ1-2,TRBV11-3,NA,CASSSSGPRDLPGYTF,TGTGCCAGCAGCTCCTCCGGCCCTCGGGACCTTCCTGGCTACACCTTC
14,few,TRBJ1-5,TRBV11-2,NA,CASSLVGNNQPQHF,TGTGCCAGCAGCTTAGTAGGGAACAATCAGCCCCAGCATTTT
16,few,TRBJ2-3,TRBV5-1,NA,CASSLMERAGTDTQYF,TGCGCCAGCAGCTTGATGGAGCGGGCGGGCACAGATACGCAGTATTTT
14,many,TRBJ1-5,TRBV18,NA,CASSPLAGSQPQHF,TGTGCCAGCTCACCTTTGGCAGGGAGCCAGCCCCAGCATTTT
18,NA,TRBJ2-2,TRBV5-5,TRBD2,CASSSTPRLAGGTGELFF,TGTGCCAGCAGCTCCACCCCCAGACTAGCGGGGGGCACCGGGGAGCTGTTTTTT
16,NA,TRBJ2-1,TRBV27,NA,CASSFRLGGPYNEQFF,TGTGCCAGCAGTTTCCGCCTGGGCGGTCCCTACAATGAGCAGTTCTTC
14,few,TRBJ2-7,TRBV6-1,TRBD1,CASRPTGQNYEQYF,TGTGCCAGCAGACCGACAGGGCAAAACTACGAGCAGTACTTC